The subject of this entry is one TCR beta chain. This entry is derived from a study of cytomegalovirus exposure and HLA in healthy donors. This PCR relied on a set of 60 Vbeta primers and 13 Jbeta primers. Assay: immunoSEQ multiplex PCR; the TCRdb copy retains only in-frame clones and omits some. The table has about 57,000 clones, less than 85% seen once. V was clipped by 4 bases and J by 6 bases, with 19 bases between them. The CDR3 spans 16 residues. Germline CDR1 is MNHNY and CDR2 is SVGAGI (reference sequence). The sample was PBMCs. The chain uses TRBV6-6 and TRBJ1-3; D may be TRBD1 (6 bases). The clonotype was recovered from a man aged 30-40 years in good health and CMV-seropositive. This chain's CDR3 is CASSSGTPGRLNTIYF. The DNA for the CDR3 is TGTGCCAGCAGTTCAGGGACACCAGGGAGACTAAACACCATATATTTT.